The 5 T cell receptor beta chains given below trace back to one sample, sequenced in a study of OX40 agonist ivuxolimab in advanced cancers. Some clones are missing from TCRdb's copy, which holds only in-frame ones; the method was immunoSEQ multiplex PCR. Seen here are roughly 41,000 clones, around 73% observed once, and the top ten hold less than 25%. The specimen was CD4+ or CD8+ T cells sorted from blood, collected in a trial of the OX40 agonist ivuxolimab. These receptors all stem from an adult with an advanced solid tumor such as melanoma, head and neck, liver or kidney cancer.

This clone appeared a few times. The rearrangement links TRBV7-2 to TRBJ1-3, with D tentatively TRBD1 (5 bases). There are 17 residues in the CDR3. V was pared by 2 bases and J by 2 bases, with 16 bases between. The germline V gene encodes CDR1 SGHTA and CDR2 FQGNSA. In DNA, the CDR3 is TGTGCCAGCAGCTTAATTTCAAGGGGCCTCCCTGGAAACACCATATATTTT. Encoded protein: CASSLISRGLPGNTIYF. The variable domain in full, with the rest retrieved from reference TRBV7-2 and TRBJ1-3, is GAGVSQSPSNKVTEKGKDVELRCDPISGHTALYWYRQSLGQGLEFLIYFQGNSAPDKSGLPSDRFSAERTGGSVSTLTIQRTQQEDSAVYLCASSLISRGLPGNTIYFGEGSWLTVV.

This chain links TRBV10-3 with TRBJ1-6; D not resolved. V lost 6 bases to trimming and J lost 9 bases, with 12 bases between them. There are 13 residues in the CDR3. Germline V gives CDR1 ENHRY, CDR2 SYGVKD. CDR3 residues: CAIRAGSGSPLHF. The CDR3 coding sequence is TGTGCCATCAGGGCGGGCTCGGGTTCACCCCTCCACTTT.

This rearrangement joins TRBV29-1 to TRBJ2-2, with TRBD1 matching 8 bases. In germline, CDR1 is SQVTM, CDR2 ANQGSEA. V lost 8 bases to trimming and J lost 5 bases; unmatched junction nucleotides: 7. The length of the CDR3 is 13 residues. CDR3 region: CSPQGGGTGELFF. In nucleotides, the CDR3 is TGCAGCCCACAGGGGGGTGGGACCGGGGAGCTGTTTTTT.

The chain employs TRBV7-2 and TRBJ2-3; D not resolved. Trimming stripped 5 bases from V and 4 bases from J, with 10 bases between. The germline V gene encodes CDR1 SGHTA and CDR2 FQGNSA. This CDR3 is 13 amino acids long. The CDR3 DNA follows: TGTGCCAGCAGCCCGCAGATCTCAGATACGCAGTATTTT. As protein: CASSPQISDTQYF.

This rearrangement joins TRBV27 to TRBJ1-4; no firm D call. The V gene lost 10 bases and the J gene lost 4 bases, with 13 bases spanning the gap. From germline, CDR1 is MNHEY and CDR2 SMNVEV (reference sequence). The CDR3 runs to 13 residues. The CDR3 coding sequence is TGTGCCACCCGTCGGGCATATAATGAAAAACTGTTTTTT. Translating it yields CATRRAYNEKLFF. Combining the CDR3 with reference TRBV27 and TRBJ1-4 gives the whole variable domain EAQVTQNPRYLITVTGKKLTVTCSQNMNHEYMSWYRQDPGLGLRQIYYSMNVEVTDKGDVPEGYKVSRKEKRNFPLILESPSPNQTSLYFCATRRAYNEKLFFGSGTQLSVL.